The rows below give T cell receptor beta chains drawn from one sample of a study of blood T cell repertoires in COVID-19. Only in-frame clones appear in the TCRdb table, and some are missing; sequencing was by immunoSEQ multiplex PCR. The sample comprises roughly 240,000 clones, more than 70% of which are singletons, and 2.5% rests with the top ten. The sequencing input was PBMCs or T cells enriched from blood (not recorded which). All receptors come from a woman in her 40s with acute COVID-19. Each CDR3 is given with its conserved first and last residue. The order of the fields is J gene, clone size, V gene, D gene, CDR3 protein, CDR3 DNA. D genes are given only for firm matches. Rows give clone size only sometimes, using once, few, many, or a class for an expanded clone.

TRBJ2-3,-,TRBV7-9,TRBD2,CASTVLAASTDTQYF,TGTGCCAGCACCGTTCTAGCGGCTAGCACAGATACGCAGTATTTT
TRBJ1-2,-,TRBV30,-,CAWDGRGGGYTF,TGTGCCTGGGATGGCCGAGGAGGGGGCTACACCTTC
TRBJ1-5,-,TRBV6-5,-,CASSQDQPQHF,TGTGCCAGCAGCCAGGATCAGCCCCAGCATTTT
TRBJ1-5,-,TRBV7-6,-,CAFPRQPQHF,TGTGCCTTCCCGAGACAGCCCCAGCATTTT
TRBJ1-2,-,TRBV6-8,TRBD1,CASQGDDGYTF,TGTGCCAGCCAGGGGGACGATGGCTACACCTTC
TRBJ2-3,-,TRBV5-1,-,CASSLLETDTQYF,TGCGCCAGCAGCCTTTTAGAGACAGATACGCAGTATTTT
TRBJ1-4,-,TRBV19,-,CASSPDVGLPEKLFF,TGTGCCAGTAGTCCCGACGTTGGGCTCCCCGAAAAACTGTTTTTT
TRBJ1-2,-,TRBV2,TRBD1,CASSEAPGQGNGYTF,TGTGCCAGCAGTGAAGCGCCGGGACAGGGGAACGGCTACACCTTC
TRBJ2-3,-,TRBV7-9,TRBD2,CASSRPSQREKLDTQYF,TGTGCCAGCAGCAGGCCCTCGCAGCGGGAGAAATTAGATACGCAGTATTTT
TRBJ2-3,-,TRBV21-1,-,CASTARGASIIDTQYF,TGTGCCAGCACCGCTCGGGGGGCTAGCATAATAGATACGCAGTATTTT
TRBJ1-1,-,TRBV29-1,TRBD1,CSVGDSSNRGTEAFF,TGCAGCGTTGGGGACAGTTCTAATCGGGGCACTGAAGCTTTCTTT
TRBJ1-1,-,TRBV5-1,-,CASTYPGQNTEAFF,TGCGCCAGCACCTACCCGGGACAAAACACTGAAGCTTTCTTT
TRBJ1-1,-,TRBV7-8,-,CASSPGQNTEAFF,TGTGCCAGCAGCCCCGGTCAGAACACTGAAGCTTTCTTT
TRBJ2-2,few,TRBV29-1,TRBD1,CSVGDPGTGDGELFF,TGCAGCGTTGGGGATCCCGGGACAGGGGACGGGGAGCTGTTTTTT
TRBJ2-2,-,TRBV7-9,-,CASSLGQSETGELFF,TGTGCCAGCAGCTTAGGACAGTCGGAGACCGGGGAGCTGTTTTTT
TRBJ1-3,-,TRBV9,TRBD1,CASSVNPGQSVSGNTIYF,TGTGCCAGCAGCGTTAACCCGGGACAGAGCGTCTCTGGAAACACCATATATTTT
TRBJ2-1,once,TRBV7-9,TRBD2,CASKAGGGDEQFF,TGTGCCAGCAAAGCGGGAGGGGGGGATGAGCAGTTCTTC
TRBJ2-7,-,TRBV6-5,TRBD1,CASRQGALSSYEQYF,TGTGCCAGCAGGCAGGGGGCGTTGAGCTCCTACGAGCAGTACTTC
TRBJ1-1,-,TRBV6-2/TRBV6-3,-,CASSSLAGVTEAFF,TGTGCCAGCAGTTCCCTGGCCGGGGTCACTGAAGCTTTCTTT
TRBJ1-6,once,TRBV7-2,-,CASSLGDNTSPLHF,TGTGCCAGCAGCTTAGGAGATAATACCTCACCCCTCCACTTT
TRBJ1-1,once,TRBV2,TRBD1,CASSWTGLNTEAFF,TGTGCCAGCAGCTGGACAGGGTTAAACACTGAAGCTTTCTTT
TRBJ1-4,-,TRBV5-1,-,CASTSYNEKLFF,TGCGCCAGCACTTCCTATAATGAAAAACTGTTTTTT
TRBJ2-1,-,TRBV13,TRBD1,CATKVRGLHNEQFF,TGTGCCACCAAGGTTAGGGGGCTCCACAATGAGCAGTTCTTC
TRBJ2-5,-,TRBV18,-,CASSPAGAQETQYF,TGTGCCAGCTCACCCGCGGGGGCCCAAGAGACCCAGTACTTC
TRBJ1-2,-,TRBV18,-,CASSPDRNYGYTF,TGTGCCAGCTCACCTGACAGGAACTATGGCTACACCTTC
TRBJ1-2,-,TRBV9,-,CASSATGTLGYTF,TGTGCCAGCAGCGCAACCGGGACTTTGGGCTACACCTTC
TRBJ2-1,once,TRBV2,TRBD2,CASSEIAGAYNEQFF,TGTGCCAGCAGTGAAATAGCGGGTGCCTACAATGAGCAGTTCTTC
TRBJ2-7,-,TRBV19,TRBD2,CASSTRGTSGNYPYEQYF,TGTGCCAGTAGTACACGGGGGACTAGCGGAAATTACCCCTACGAGCAGTACTTC
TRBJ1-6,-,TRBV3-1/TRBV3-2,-,CASSQEVVAASPLHF,TGTGCCAGCAGCCAAGAGGTCGTGGCGGCTTCACCCCTCCACTTT
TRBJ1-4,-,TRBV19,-,CASGSGQTNEKLFF,TGTGCCAGTGGTTCAGGGCAAACTAATGAAAAACTGTTTTTT
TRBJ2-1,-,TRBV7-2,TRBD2,CASSFWAPGGHNEQFF,TGTGCCAGCAGCTTCTGGGCCCCGGGGGGACACAATGAGCAGTTCTTC
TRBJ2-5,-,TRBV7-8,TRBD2,CASSLETGRGEETQYF,TGTGCCAGCAGCTTAGAAACCGGGAGGGGGGAAGAGACCCAGTACTTC
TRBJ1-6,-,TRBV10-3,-,CAIRSETRSPLHF,TGTGCCATCAGGTCGGAGACCCGTTCACCCCTCCACTTT
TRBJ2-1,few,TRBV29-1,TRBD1,CSVDPSEAGRGQVNEQFF,TGCAGCGTTGACCCATCCGAGGCAGGCAGGGGGCAGGTGAATGAGCAGTTCTTC
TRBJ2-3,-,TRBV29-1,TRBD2,CSVDKRGSTDTQYF,TGCAGCGTTGATAAGCGGGGGAGCACAGATACGCAGTATTTT
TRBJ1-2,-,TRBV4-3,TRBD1,CASSRPGQGHGYTF,TGCGCCAGCAGCCGCCCGGGACAGGGTCATGGCTACACCTTC
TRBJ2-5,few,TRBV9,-,CASSVHDTVQETQYF,TGTGCCAGCAGCGTACACGATACAGTACAAGAGACCCAGTACTTC
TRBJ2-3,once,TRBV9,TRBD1,CASSVVGGRDTQYF,TGTGCCAGCAGCGTAGTAGGGGGCAGGGATACGCAGTATTTT
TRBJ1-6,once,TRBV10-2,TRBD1,CASSEITGGAGNSPLHF,TGCGCCAGCAGTGAGATTACAGGGGGCGCGGGGAATTCACCCCTCCACTTT
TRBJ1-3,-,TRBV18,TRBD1,CASSQGQFSSGNTIYF,TGTGCCAGCTCACAGGGACAGTTCAGCTCTGGAAACACCATATATTTT
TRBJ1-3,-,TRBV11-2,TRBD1,CASSSGDRRSGNTIYF,TGTGCCAGCAGCTCGGGGGACAGACGTTCTGGAAACACCATATATTTT
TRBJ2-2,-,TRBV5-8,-,CASSLVRQTNTGELFF,TGTGCCAGCAGCTTGGTGCGACAGACCAACACCGGGGAGCTGTTTTTT
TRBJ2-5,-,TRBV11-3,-,CASSPPRGLTRETQYF,TGTGCCAGCAGCCCCCCCAGGGGACTAACGCGGGAGACCCAGTACTTC
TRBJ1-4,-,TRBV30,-,CAWSIGQSFYEKLFF,TGTGCCTGGAGTATAGGACAGAGCTTTTATGAAAAACTGTTTTTT
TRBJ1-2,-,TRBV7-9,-,CASSSSSQPSGYTF,TGTGCCAGCAGCTCGTCGTCCCAACCCAGTGGCTACACCTTC